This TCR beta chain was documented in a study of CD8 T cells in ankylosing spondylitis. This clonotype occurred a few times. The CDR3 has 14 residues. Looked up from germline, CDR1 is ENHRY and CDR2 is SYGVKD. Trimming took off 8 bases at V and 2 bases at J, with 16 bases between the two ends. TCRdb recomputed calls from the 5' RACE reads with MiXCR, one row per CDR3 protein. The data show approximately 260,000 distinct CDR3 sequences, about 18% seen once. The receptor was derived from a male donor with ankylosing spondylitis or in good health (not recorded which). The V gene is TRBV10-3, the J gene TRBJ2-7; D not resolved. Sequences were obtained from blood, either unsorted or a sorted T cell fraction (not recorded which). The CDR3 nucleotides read TGTGCCATCTCCCCTACGGTGTACCCCTACGAGCAGTACTTC. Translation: CAISPTVYPYEQYF.